This T cell receptor beta chain comes out of a study of blood T cell repertoires in COVID-19. Study-wide context: The United States, Italy and Spain supplied acute and convalescent COVID-19 samples.

Original data processing: Estimation of nucleated cell counts was performed using reference gene primer amplification. Data came from immunoSEQ multiplex PCR; TCRdb stores just in-frame clones and leaves some out. V and J calls and clone size follow that table, whereas D and trimming were derived from the DNA. In the table there are 150,000 to 200,000 clones, around four fifths of which are singletons. The CDR3 runs 13 residues. V shed 5 bases and J shed 8 bases, with 15 bases lying between them. Germline CDR1 reads MGHDK; CDR2 reads SYGVNS. This chain connects TRBV25-1 to TRBJ1-2, with no clear D. The material sequenced was PBMCs or T cells enriched from blood (not recorded which). The receptor comes from a woman in her forties or fifties who had recovered from COVID-19. The CDR3 region is CASSTPGVQGYTF. DNA of the CDR3: TGTGCCAGCAGTACTCCCGGGGTGCAAGGCTACACCTTC.